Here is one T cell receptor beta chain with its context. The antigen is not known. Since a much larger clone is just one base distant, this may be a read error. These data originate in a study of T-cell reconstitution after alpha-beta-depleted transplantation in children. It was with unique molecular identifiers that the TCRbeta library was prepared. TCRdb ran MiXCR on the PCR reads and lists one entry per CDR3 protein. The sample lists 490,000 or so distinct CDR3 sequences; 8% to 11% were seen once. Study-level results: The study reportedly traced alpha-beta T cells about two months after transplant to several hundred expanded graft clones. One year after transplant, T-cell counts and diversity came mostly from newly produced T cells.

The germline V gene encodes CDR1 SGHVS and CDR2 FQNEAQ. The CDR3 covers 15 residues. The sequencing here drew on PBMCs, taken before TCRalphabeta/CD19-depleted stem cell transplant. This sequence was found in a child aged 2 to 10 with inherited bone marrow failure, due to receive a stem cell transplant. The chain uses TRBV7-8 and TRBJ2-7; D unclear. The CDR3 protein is CASSLASRRAYEKYF. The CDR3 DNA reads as TGTGCCAGCAGCTTAGCGTCTCGCAGAGCCTACGAGAAGTACTTC. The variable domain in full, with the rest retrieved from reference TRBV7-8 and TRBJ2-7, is GAGVSQSPRYKVAKRGQDVALRCDPISGHVSLFWYQQALGQGPEFLTYFQNEAQLDKSGLPSDRFFAERPEGSVSTLKIQRTQQEDSAVYLCASSLASRRAYEKYFGPGTRLTVT.